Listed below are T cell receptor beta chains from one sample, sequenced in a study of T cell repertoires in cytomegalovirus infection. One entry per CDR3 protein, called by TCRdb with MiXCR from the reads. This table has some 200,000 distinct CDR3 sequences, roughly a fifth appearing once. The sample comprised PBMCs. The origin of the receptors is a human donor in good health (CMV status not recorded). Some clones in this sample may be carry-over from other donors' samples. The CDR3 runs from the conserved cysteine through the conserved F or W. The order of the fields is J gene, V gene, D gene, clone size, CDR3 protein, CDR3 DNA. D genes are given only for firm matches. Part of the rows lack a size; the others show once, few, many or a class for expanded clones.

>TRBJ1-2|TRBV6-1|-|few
CASSDSGRYYGYTF
TGTGCCAGCAGTGATTCTGGGAGATACTATGGCTACACCTTC
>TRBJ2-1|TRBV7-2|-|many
CASSYREKYNEQFF
TGTGCCAGCAGCTACCGGGAGAAGTACAATGAGCAGTTCTTC
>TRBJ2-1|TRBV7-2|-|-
CASSLALTYEQFF
TGTGCCAGCAGCTTAGCGTTGACTTATGAGCAGTTCTTC
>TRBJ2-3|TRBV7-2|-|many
CASSLAGLFTDTQYF
TGTGCCAGCAGCTTAGCGGGACTGTTCACAGATACGCAGTATTTT
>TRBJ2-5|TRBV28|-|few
CASSLGVGSETQYF
TGTGCCAGCAGTTTAGGGGTGGGATCGGAGACCCAGTACTTC
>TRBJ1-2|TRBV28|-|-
CASRTGFGGYTF
TGTGCCAGCAGAACAGGGTTCGGTGGCTACACCTTC
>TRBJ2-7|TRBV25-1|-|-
CASSESTAFPSYEQYF
TGTGCCAGCAGTGAGTCCACAGCTTTCCCGTCCTACGAGCAGTACTTC
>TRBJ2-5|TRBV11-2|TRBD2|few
CASSSFPLAGGQETQYF
TGTGCCAGCAGCTCCTTCCCACTAGCGGGAGGCCAAGAGACCCAGTACTTC
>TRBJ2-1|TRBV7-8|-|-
CASSLGNNEQFF
TGTGCCAGCAGCTTAGGGAACAATGAGCAGTTCTTC
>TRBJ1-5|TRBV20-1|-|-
CSASGAGFGNQPQHF
TGCAGTGCTAGTGGCGCCGGGTTTGGCAATCAGCCCCAGCATTTT
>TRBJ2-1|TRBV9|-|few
CASSVVGESSYNEQFF
TGTGCCAGCAGCGTAGTGGGAGAGAGCTCCTACAATGAGCAGTTCTTC
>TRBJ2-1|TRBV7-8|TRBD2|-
CASSFSGSGNEQFF
TGTGCCAGCAGCTTTAGCGGGAGTGGGAATGAGCAGTTTTTC
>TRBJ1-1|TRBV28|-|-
CASNPSQGSTNTEAFF
TGTGCCAGCAACCCAAGTCAGGGTTCTACGAACACTGAAGCTTTCTTT
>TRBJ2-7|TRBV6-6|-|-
CASNSPPYEQYF
TGTGCCAGCAATTCCCCTCCCTACGAGCAGTACTTC
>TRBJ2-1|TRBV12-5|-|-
CASGPTGTLNEQFF
TGTGCTAGTGGTCCGACGGGGACCCTCAATGAGCAGTTCTTC
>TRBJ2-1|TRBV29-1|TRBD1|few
CSAPGTGRKVGEQFF
TGCAGCGCACCCGGGACAGGGAGAAAGGTGGGCGAGCAGTTCTTC
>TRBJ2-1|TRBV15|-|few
CATVSLRINEQFF
TGTGCCACCGTTAGTCTACGAATCAATGAGCAGTTCTTC
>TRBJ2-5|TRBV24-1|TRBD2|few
CATSARCGGARETQYF
TGTGCCACCAGTGCCCGTTGCGGGGGGGCCCGGGAGACCCAGTACTTC
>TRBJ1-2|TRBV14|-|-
CASSETDRAGGGYTF
TGTGCCAGCAGCGAAACTGACCGGGCGGGCGGTGGCTACACCTTC
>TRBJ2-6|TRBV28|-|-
CASNQGTTFSGANVLTF
TGTGCCAGCAACCAGGGGACCACATTCTCTGGGGCCAACGTCCTGACTTTC
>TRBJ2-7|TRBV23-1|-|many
CASSLGSLPCASDSSYEQYF
TGCGCCAGCAGTCTAGGCTCTCTCCCCTGCGCCAGTGATAGCTCCTACGAGCAGTACTTC
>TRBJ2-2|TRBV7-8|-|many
CASSLASGTGELFF
TGTGCCAGCAGCTTAGCGAGCGGCACCGGGGAGCTGTTTTTT
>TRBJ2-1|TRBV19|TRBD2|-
CASSTGGTSGSYEQFF
TGTGCCAGTAGTACGGGCGGGACTAGCGGGAGCTATGAGCAGTTCTTC